This T cell receptor beta chain was obtained from a study of blood T cell repertoires in COVID-19. Across the whole study: Italy, Spain and the United States were the sources of the convalescent and acute COVID-19 samples. Nucleic acid was either cDNA or gDNA, and it came from T cells, B-cell-depleted T cells, or PBMCs.

As handled by the study authors: Nucleated cell counts were estimated from reference gene primer amplification. Clones were sequenced by immunoSEQ multiplex PCR, and TCRdb holds only the in-frame ones, with some missing. From that table come the V and J calls and clone size; the DNA was used to work out D and trimming. Of fewer than 90,000 clones in the sample, about 88% are singletons; the top ten hold around 4.2%. Per germline, CDR1 SGHDN and CDR2 FVKESK. Trimming took 3 bases from V and 2 from J; bases not matched to a gene: 9. CDR3 length: 16 residues. This clonotype was obtained from a man in his 70s with active COVID-19. The V and J genes are TRBV14 and TRBJ2-7, with TRBD1 matching over 8 bases. Sequencing was carried out using peripheral blood. The CDR3 region is CASSQRRGQAPYEQYF. CDR3 nucleotides: TGTGCCAGCAGCCAGCGCCGGGGACAGGCCCCCTACGAGCAGTACTTC.